This T cell receptor (beta chain) came from a study of Ad26.COV2.S vaccination and SARS-CoV-2 variants. Study in general: Doses of Ad26.COV2.S were injected into muscle once or twice, 56 days apart. Study-level results: Reports say spike-specific CD8+ and CD4+ T cell responses covered substantial breadth after vaccination.

For this clone: Its specificity is unknown.

Germline CDR1 is SGHNT and CDR2 is YENEEA. CDR3 length: 15 amino acids. V was cut by 5 bases and J by 0 bases, with 12 bases left in between. Specified treatment: around 19 received Ad26.COV2.S at low or high dose, single or two shots; 5 received placebo; per-sample allocation not given. After the first vaccine or placebo injection, samples were drawn on day 63. The method was immunoSEQ multiplex PCR; TCRdb's version includes in-frame clones alone and lacks a portion of them. The sample includes hundreds of thousands of clones, about nine tenths of them seen just once. This TCR was recovered from a person between 18 and 65 years old who received the Ad26.COV2.S COVID-19 vaccine or a placebo. This material consisted of peripheral blood, taken in a trial of Ad26.COV2.S vaccine versus placebo. The gene calls are TRBV11-3 and TRBJ2-3; D may be TRBD1 or TRBD2 (5 bases each). In nucleotides, the CDR3 is TGTGCCAGCAGCCGAGAGGGGTCTAGCACAGATACGCAGTATTTT. The encoded protein is CASSREGSSTDTQYF. The variable domain in full, with the rest retrieved from reference TRBV11-3 and TRBJ2-3, is EAGVVQSPRYKIIEKKQPVAFWCNPISGHNTLYWYLQNLGQGPELLIRYENEEAVDDSQLPKDRFSAERLKGVDSTLKIQPAELGDSAVYLCASSREGSSTDTQYFGPGTRLTVL.